The next 14 T cell receptor beta chains were all read from a single sample in a study of technical replicates of blood from several donors. Assay: immunoSEQ multiplex PCR; the TCRdb copy retains only in-frame clones and omits some. Among fewer than 15,000 clones listed, around 95% were seen once. The sequenced sample was PBMCs. The receptors here all came from a human donor in good health.

This chain uses TRBV27 with TRBJ2-1, with D tentatively TRBD2 (6 bases). V was trimmed by 7 bases and J by 1 base, leaving 11 bases between them. Germline assignment: CDR1 MNHEY and CDR2 SMNVEV (reference sequence). The CDR3 sequence is 14 residues long. As DNA, the CDR3 is TGTGCCAGCAAGCAACTAGCTTCCTACAATGAGCAGTTCTTC. Amino acids: CASKQLASYNEQFF.

The chain has TRBV11-3 and TRBJ2-5; 10 nucleotides line up with TRBD1. This CDR3 is built from 15 residues. Trimming removed 5 bases from V and 0 bases from J; junction bases left unmatched: 3. CDR1 is SGHNT, CDR2 YENEEA, per germline. The CDR3 region is CASSQGQGNQETQYF. For the CDR3, the DNA is TGTGCCAGCAGCCAGGGACAGGGGAACCAAGAGACCCAGTACTTC.

The gene calls are TRBV5-4 and TRBJ2-5, with no clear D. The CDR3 is 14 residues long. Germline values: CDR1 SGHNT, CDR2 YYREEE (reference sequence). V lost 4 bases and J 1 base, leaving 11 bases between the germline ends. The CDR3 region has the DNA TGTGCCAGCAGCCTTAGCCTTGTCCAAGAGACCCAGTACTTC. The encoded protein is CASSLSLVQETQYF.

The J gene is TRBJ2-7, the V gene TRBV2; TRBD1 aligns across 7 bases. This CDR3 spans 14 amino acids. Germline V lookup: CDR1 SNHLY, CDR2 FYNNEI. V shed 6 bases, J shed 3 bases, and the junction held 8 bases outside the gene matches. The CDR3 DNA follows: TGTGCCAGCAGCCCTCAGGGGGTCGGCTACGAGCAGTACTTC. Protein product: CASSPQGVGYEQYF.

J is TRBJ1-2 and V is TRBV10-3; tentatively, D is TRBD1 (5 bases). Looked up from germline, CDR1 is ENHRY and CDR2 is SYGVKD. CDR3 length equals 13 residues. The V gene lost 4 bases and the J gene lost 3 bases, with 9 bases spanning the gap. The CDR3: CAISAGQDYGYTF. The CDR3 coding sequence is TGTGCCATCAGTGCAGGGCAGGACTATGGCTACACCTTC.

The chain uses TRBV2 and TRBJ2-1, with D possibly TRBD2 on 5 matching bases. From germline, CDR1 is SNHLY and CDR2 FYNNEI. This CDR3 has 16 amino acids. Trimming removed 4 bases from V and 5 bases from J, with 18 bases in between. CDR3 residues: CASSVGGSRLHNEQFF. CDR3 sequence (DNA): TGTGCCAGCAGTGTGGGTGGAAGTCGACTACACAATGAGCAGTTCTTC. Complete variable domain (other parts from reference TRBV2 and TRBJ2-1): EPEVTQTPSHQVTQMGQEVILRCVPISNHLYFYWYRQILGQKVEFLVSFYNNEISEKSEIFDDQFSVERPDGSNFTLKIRSTKLEDSAMYFCASSVGGSRLHNEQFFGPGTRLTVL.

The V call is TRBV6-1, the J call TRBJ2-3, with TRBD2 identical over 10 bases. CDR3 size: 16 residues. Germline assignment: CDR1 MNHNS and CDR2 SASEGT. J was trimmed by 7 bases and V by 0 bases; bases with no gene match: 7. CDR3 sequence (DNA): TGTGCCAGCAGTGAAGCGATGCTAGCGGGAGCCCATACGCAGTATTTT. Translation gives CASSEAMLAGAHTQYF.

The J gene is TRBJ1-1, the V gene TRBV2, with D perhaps TRBD1 (6 bases). Germline V lookup: CDR1 SNHLY, CDR2 FYNNEI. V lost 6 bases, J lost 1 base, and 9 bases lay in between. CDR3 size: 13 residues. Here the CDR3 DNA reads TGTGCCAGCAGGCAACAGGGGAACACTGAAGCTTTCTTT. Encoded protein: CASRQQGNTEAFF.

The chain carries TRBV5-1 and TRBJ2-5, with 13 bases lining up with TRBD2. V gave up 3 bases and J gave up 3 bases; unmatched junction bases: 11. Germline CDR1 and CDR2: SGHRS and YFSETQ. The CDR3 contains 18 residues. As DNA, the CDR3 is TGCGCCAGCAGCTACATTTCCGGGACTAGCGGGATAGAAGAGACCCAGTACTTC. It is translated as CASSYISGTSGIEETQYF.

J is TRBJ2-2 and V is TRBV29-1; tentative D call: TRBD2 (6 bases). This CDR3 spans 15 amino acids. CDR1 and CDR2 (germline): SQVTM, ANQGSEA. With 6 bases removed from V and 4 bases from J, the gap between germline ends came to 18 bases. DNA of the CDR3: TGCAGCGTCAAAAGGGACTCAGGGACCACCGGGGAGCTGTTTTTT. Its translation: CSVKRDSGTTGELFF.

The chain uses TRBV19 and TRBJ1-5; tentative D call: TRBD1 (6 bases). Germline V gene lookup returns CDR1 LNHDA and CDR2 SQIVND (reference sequence). The V end lost 9 bases, the J end lost 2 bases, and 11 bases lay between the germline ends. There are 13 residues in the CDR3. The DNA of the CDR3 is TGTGCCAGCCAGGACAGTCGCAATCAGCCCCAGCATTTT. Its translation: CASQDSRNQPQHF.

The rearrangement links TRBV7-9 to TRBJ1-1; D gene unclear. The germline V gene encodes CDR1 SEHNR and CDR2 FQNEAQ (reference sequence). Trimming cost V 4 bases and J 0 bases, with 9 bases left between them. This CDR3 is built from 14 residues. In DNA, the CDR3 is TGTGCCAGCAGCTCCTTATATATGAACACTGAAGCTTTCTTT. The encoded protein is CASSSLYMNTEAFF.

The chain's CDR3 is CASASGTGDYEQYF. The CDR3 DNA sequence: TGTGCCAGCGCCTCCGGGACAGGGGACTACGAGCAGTACTTC. The J gene is TRBJ2-7, the V gene TRBV5-4; 10 bases line up with TRBD1. Germline values: CDR1 SGHNT, CDR2 YYREEE (reference sequence). V gave up 7 bases and J gave up 3 bases; unmatched junction bases: 7. The CDR3 loop spans 14 amino acids.

The chain uses TRBV4-2 and TRBJ2-2; D unresolved. Germline V gene sequence: CDR1 LGHNA, CDR2 YNFKEQ. CDR3 size: 16 residues. V was pared by 4 bases and J by 6 bases, with 18 bases between. The CDR3 reads CASSLGGGSGSGELFF. The CDR3 region has the DNA TGTGCCAGCAGCCTCGGTGGCGGATCTGGCTCCGGGGAGCTGTTTTTT.